Listed below are T cell receptor beta chains from one sample, sequenced in a study of CD8+CD57+ T cells in acquired aplastic anemia. TCRdb reprocessed the reads via MiXCR and lists one record per CDR3 protein. The sample records 310,000 or so distinct CDR3 sequences, approximately 58% being singletons. The sequencing sample was made of sorted CD4+, CD8+, or CD8+CD57+ T cells (not recorded which) from PBMCs. All receptors come from a human donor with aplastic anemia. Both conserved end residues are part of each CDR3. The D gene is left open where the match is weak. Not all rows give a size; the values are once, few, many and, for expanded clones, a class.

>TRBJ2-1|NA|TRBV19|NA
CATTKGKGYNEQFF
>TRBJ1-1|NA|TRBV19|NA
CASSTIGMNTEAFF
>TRBJ1-1|once|TRBV19|NA
CASSTGNGPHEAFF
>TRBJ2-7|once|TRBV12-3/TRBV12-4|TRBD2
CASRWGLAGGYEQYF
>TRBJ1-5|NA|TRBV15|NA
CATSRVTGINQPQHF
>TRBJ2-1|NA|TRBV11-1|TRBD2
CASSSGTSGIGQFF
>TRBJ2-3|many|TRBV10-3|TRBD2
CATRGTSGSTDTQYF
>TRBJ2-7|many|TRBV6-6|TRBD1
CASSYSVGTGDF
>TRBJ2-7|once|TRBV10-1|TRBD2
CASSDEGGGEGLGNEQYF
>TRBJ2-1|NA|TRBV15|NA
CAASSPLLGGANNEQFF
>TRBJ2-2|many|TRBV9|NA
CASSVGGSGGTGELFF
>TRBJ2-3|many|TRBV3-1|NA
CASSQDARSNPAF
>TRBJ1-2|NA|TRBV6-4|NA
CASSDSWRGGYTF
>TRBJ2-3|few|TRBV7-2|TRBD2
CASSSELAGGSDTQYF
>TRBJ2-7|NA|TRBV29-1|TRBD2
CSVTSGSYEQYF
>TRBJ2-1|NA|TRBV10-3|NA
CAISESGGSYNEQFF
>TRBJ2-7|once|TRBV2|NA
CASSAHRASYEQYF
>TRBJ1-1|NA|TRBV20-1|NA
CSATSATEAFF
>TRBJ2-1|NA|TRBV5-1|TRBD2
CASSLGWSYGTSGRSYNEQFF
>TRBJ2-1|once|TRBV7-2|TRBD2
CASKAGGLTDTQFF
>TRBJ2-2|few|TRBV12-3/TRBV12-4|NA
CASSLQGTGELFF
>TRBJ1-3|many|TRBV19|NA
CASSTTRRNVRGNTIYF
>TRBJ2-3|many|TRBV3-1|TRBD1
CASSQDWGTGGTTDTQYF
>TRBJ1-2|NA|TRBV7-2|NA
CASSLRRSYTF
>TRBJ2-3|many|TRBV20-1|NA
CSARDRLGYTDTQYF
>TRBJ1-1|many|TRBV18|TRBD1
CASSPPTGTNTEAFF
>TRBJ2-1|NA|TRBV20-1|TRBD2
CSALQIAGGNEQLF
>TRBJ2-3|NA|TRBV20-1|TRBD2
CSARASLAADTQYF
>TRBJ1-4|NA|TRBV7-8|NA
CASGPRPLGEKLFF
>TRBJ2-7|few|TRBV9|NA
CASSASPTGYYEQYF
>TRBJ2-7|NA|TRBV20-1|NA
CSARGERRDLYEQYF
>TRBJ1-2|many|TRBV10-3|NA
CAISEAQGNRYGYTF
>TRBJ2-3|NA|TRBV20-1|TRBD2
CSARGTSGYTQYF
>TRBJ2-2|NA|TRBV7-2|TRBD1
CASRPTGDGELFF
>TRBJ1-1|NA|TRBV19|NA
CASSIPGRTEAFF
>TRBJ2-7|many|TRBV9|TRBD1
CASSGWTGEDEQYF
>TRBJ2-7|many|TRBV6-5|TRBD1
CASSKDRRTYEQCF
>TRBJ1-2|NA|TRBV5-1|NA
CASSLGQDPNYGYTF
>TRBJ2-7|NA|TRBV24-1|NA
CATSGGNTPYEQYF
>TRBJ2-1|NA|TRBV20-1|NA
CSASRASDEQFF
>TRBJ2-7|NA|TRBV2|TRBD2
CARGAGGTTYEQYF